The clone carrying this T cell receptor beta chain occurred a few times. The data belong to a study of human T cells and chemical hapten exposure. The sample's time point: patch test 2, 6 weeks after DPC sensitization. Regarding treatment: therapeutic diphenylcyclopropenone sensitization with weekly scalp DPC. Individual cDNA molecules in this library carried unique molecular identifiers. TCRdb used MiXCR to reprocess the RACE reads, holding one entry per CDR3 protein. The sample yields about 70,000 distinct CDR3 sequences, about 9% seen once. The CDR3 extends over 13 amino acids. V was cut by 3 bases and J by 2 bases, with 8 bases left in between. Germline V gene sequence: CDR1 MDHEN, CDR2 SYDVKM.

The sequence was obtained from a woman in her forties or fifties with alopecia areata. Some clones in this sample may be carry-over from other donors' samples. The sample was whole blood, taken in connection with sensitization to the hapten diphenylcyclopropenone (DPC). V and J are TRBV28 and TRBJ2-7; D is undetermined. The CDR3 loop reads CASSFQSTYEQYF. CDR3 bases: TGTGCCAGCAGTTTCCAGAGCACCTACGAGCAGTACTTC. Full variable domain (remainder filled in from reference TRBV28 and TRBJ2-7): DVKVTQSSRYLVKRTGEKVFLECVQDMDHENMFWYRQDPGLGLRLIYFSYDVKMKEKGDIPEGYSVSREKKERFSLILESASTNQTSMYLCASSFQSTYEQYFGPGTRLTVT.